One sample yielded the 28 T cell receptor beta chains listed below, sequenced in a study of cytomegalovirus exposure and HLA in healthy donors. The PCR made use of 60 Vbeta and 13 Jbeta primers. Profiled with immunoSEQ multiplex PCR; TCRdb holds only in-frame clones, not every one. Of about 230,000 clones in the sample, roughly 81% are singletons; the top ten hold 0.2% to 0.25%. Material for sequencing was PBMCs. Receptors originate from a girl aged 2 to 10 in good health and CMV-seronegative.

The rearrangement uses TRBV27 and TRBJ1-1; unclear D gene. Germline V lookup: CDR1 MNHEY, CDR2 SMNVEV (reference sequence). The CDR3 loop spans 14 amino acids. V lost 4 bases to trimming and J lost 4 bases, with 13 bases between them. The CDR3 loop is CASSWEVPPTEAFF. For the CDR3, the DNA is TGTGCCAGCAGTTGGGAGGTCCCACCCACTGAAGCTTTCTTT.

CDR3 protein: CASSFGGLGAFF. The CDR3 DNA reads TGCGCCAGCAGCTTCGGGGGGCTGGGGGCTTTCTTT. The chain recombines TRBV5-1 with TRBJ1-1; tentatively, D is TRBD1 (6 bases). Looked up from germline, CDR1 is SGHRS and CDR2 is YFSETQ. The V and J ends lost 2 bases and 11 bases respectively, with 13 bases between them. This CDR3 has 12 amino acids. The variable domain in full, with the rest retrieved from reference TRBV5-1 and TRBJ1-1, is KAGVTQTPRYLIKTRGQQVTLSCSPISGHRSVSWYQQTPGQGLQFLFEYFSETQRNKGNFPGRFSGRQFSNSRSEMNVSTLELGDSALYLCASSFGGLGAFFGQGTRLTVV.

The genes are TRBV4-1 and TRBJ2-1, with TRBD1 as a possible D gene (5 bases). Trimming shortened V by 8 bases and J by 0 bases, and 20 bases separated the two germline ends. Germline loops: CDR1 MGHRA, CDR2 YSYEKL. This CDR3 is 17 amino acids long. CDR3 region: CASGQGMGKVSYNEQFF. The CDR3 nucleotides are TGCGCCAGCGGGCAGGGAATGGGCAAAGTCTCCTACAATGAGCAGTTCTTC.

CDR3 in amino acids: CASSQPGLARYNEQFF. For the CDR3, the DNA is TGCGCCAGCAGCCAGCCGGGACTAGCGCGGTACAATGAGCAGTTCTTC. The rearrangement links TRBV4-1 to TRBJ2-1; TRBD2 matches 10 bases. J lost 4 bases, V lost 3 bases, and 6 bases had no gene match. The CDR3 is 16 residues long. Germline V gives CDR1 MGHRA, CDR2 YSYEKL.

This clone is a singleton in its sample. The chain is built from TRBV4-1 and TRBJ2-7; D possibly corresponds to TRBD2 (7 bases). V dropped 2 bases and J dropped 6 bases, with 14 bases sitting between them. Germline CDR1 and CDR2: MGHRA and YSYEKL. CDR3 length: 14 amino acids. Written as DNA, the CDR3 is TGCGCCAGCAGCCAAAGGGGGGGGGCCGGCGAGCAGTACTTC. As protein: CASSQRGGAGEQYF.

The V call is TRBV4-1, the J call TRBJ1-6, with D maybe TRBD1 (6 bases). The CDR3 contains 15 residues. Germline-derived CDR1 and CDR2 are MGHRA and YSYEKL. Trimming removed 1 base from V and 6 bases from J, with 10 bases in between. The CDR3 bases are TGCGCCAGCAGCCAAGGAGACAGGTTTAATTCACCCCTCCACTTT. It translates to CASSQGDRFNSPLHF.

This chain uses TRBV9 with TRBJ2-1; a possible D gene is TRBD1 (5 bases). Germline CDR1 and CDR2: SGDLS and YYNGEE. Trimming took off 0 bases at V and 6 bases at J, with 10 bases between the two ends. The CDR3 has 14 amino acids. As DNA, the CDR3 is TGTGCCAGCAGCGTAGGGTCAGGGCGCAATGAGCAGTTCTTC. It yields the protein CASSVGSGRNEQFF.

This clone has a handful of counts. The J gene is TRBJ2-1, the V gene TRBV10-3, with a tentative D call TRBD2 (6 bases). The V and J ends lost 3 bases and 8 bases respectively, with 8 bases between them. This CDR3 is 12 amino acids long. CDR1 is ENHRY, CDR2 SYGVKD, per germline. In nucleotides, the CDR3 is TGTGCCATCAGTGACGGGGGACATGAGCAGTTCTTC. Translated, it gives CAISDGGHEQFF.

The chain uses TRBV7-9 and TRBJ1-1, with D perhaps TRBD1 (6 bases). CDR1 and CDR2 from the germline V gene are SEHNR and FQNEAQ (reference sequence). V shed 5 bases and J shed 0 bases, with 13 bases lying between them. The CDR3 totals 15 residues. CDR3 DNA sequence: TGTGCCAGCAGCCTACCCACAGGGATGAACACTGAAGCTTTCTTT. Protein product: CASSLPTGMNTEAFF.

The gene calls are TRBV9 and TRBJ2-5; 9 nucleotides agree with TRBD1. Germline CDR1 and CDR2: SGDLS and YYNGEE. With 0 bases clipped from V and 5 bases from J, the junction kept 11 bases outside the gene matches. The CDR3 runs to 17 residues. CDR3 in DNA: TGTGCCAGCAGCGTAGGATACGCGGGACAGGGATGGGAGACCCAGTACTTC. It translates to CASSVGYAGQGWETQYF. Looking up the rest from reference TRBV9 and TRBJ2-5 gives the full variable domain: DSGVTQTPKHLITATGQRVTLRCSPRSGDLSVYWYQQSLDQGLQFLIQYYNGEERAKGNILERFSAQQFPDLHSELNLSSLELGDSALYFCASSVGYAGQGWETQYFGPGTRLLVL.

This chain connects TRBV5-1 to TRBJ1-5, with TRBD1 matching 9 bases. V trimming: 4 bases; J trimming: 7 bases; junction bases outside the gene matches: 9. CDR1 and CDR2 (germline): SGHRS, YFSETQ. The CDR3 extends over 15 amino acids. Here the CDR3 reads CASSPGQGRGQPQHF. The CDR3 bases are TGCGCCAGCAGCCCGGGACAGGGAAGGGGCCAGCCCCAGCATTTT.

The chain couples TRBV25-1 to TRBJ1-1, with TRBD1 identical over 10 bases. The V gene end was trimmed by 8 bases and the J gene end by 6 bases; junction bases not matched to a gene: 9. The CDR3 spans 14 residues. CDR1 and CDR2 (germline): MGHDK, SYGVNS. CDR3 in amino acids: CASVETGGAPEAFF. CDR3 nucleotides: TGTGCCAGCGTCGAGACAGGGGGCGCCCCTGAAGCTTTCTTT. Supplemented by reference TRBV25-1 and TRBJ1-1, the full variable domain reads EADIYQTPRYLVIGTGKKITLECSQTMGHDKMYWYQQDPGMELHLIHYSYGVNSTEKGDLSSESTVSRIRTEHFPLTLESARPSHTSQYLCASVETGGAPEAFFGQGTRLTVV.

V is TRBV7-2 and J is TRBJ2-1; 10 bases match TRBD2. Germline CDR1 SGHTA, CDR2 FQGNSA. The CDR3 covers 15 residues. Trimming cost V 5 bases and J 4 bases; bases outside gene matches: 5. As DNA, the CDR3 is TGTGCCAGCAGCCCCAGCGGGGGGGAATACAATGAGCAGTTCTTC. Translated, it gives CASSPSGGEYNEQFF.

This chain connects TRBV7-9 to TRBJ1-4, with a possible D match to TRBD1 (6 bases). V was pared by 2 bases and J by 6 bases, with 16 bases between. This CDR3 is built from 16 residues. CDR1 is SEHNR and CDR2 is FQNEAQ in the germline V gene (reference sequence). CDR3 protein: CASSLPAGGQDEKLFF. In nucleotides, the CDR3 is TGTGCCAGCAGCTTACCCGCCGGGGGGCAGGATGAAAAACTGTTTTTT.

This clone was seen a few times. This chain uses TRBV27 with TRBJ1-2, with 7 bases matching TRBD1. Trimming removed 0 bases from V and 0 bases from J; junction bases left unmatched: 1. CDR1 MNHEY and CDR2 SMNVEV come from the germline V gene (reference sequence). The CDR3 runs to 15 residues. The CDR3 DNA sequence: TGTGCCAGCAGTTTATCGACAGGGACTAACTATGGCTACACCTTC. It specifies CASSLSTGTNYGYTF.

The chain has TRBV2 and TRBJ2-1; 8 positions agree with TRBD1. Germline trimming cut 7 bases from V and 10 bases from J; bases unmatched to any gene: 12. The CDR3 length is 14 residues. Germline assignment: CDR1 SNHLY and CDR2 FYNNEI. CDR3 residues: CASKNEGAGGEQFF. As DNA, the CDR3 is TGTGCCAGCAAGAATGAGGGTGCAGGGGGCGAGCAGTTCTTC.

The V gene is TRBV20-1, the J gene TRBJ1-1; D not certain. V lost 6 bases to trimming and J lost 4 bases, with 9 bases between them. The CDR3 is 11 amino acids. CDR1 DFQATT and CDR2 SNEGSKA come from the germline V gene (reference sequence). CDR3 amino acids: CSAARGTEAFF. As DNA, the CDR3 is TGCAGTGCCGCTCGGGGCACTGAAGCTTTCTTT.

Regarding this clone: Distinct nucleotide sequences in the sample also encode this CDR3. The genes are TRBV10-2 and TRBJ1-1; 7 bases are a match to TRBD1. V trimming: 6 bases; J trimming: 1 base; junction bases outside the gene matches: 5. This CDR3 has 14 amino acids. Germline CDR1 WSHSY, CDR2 SAAADI. CDR3 in amino acids: CASRPGQPNTEAFF. CDR3 DNA: TGCGCCAGCAGGCCGGGACAGCCGAACACTGAAGCTTTCTTT.

This clone was picked up a small number of times. The chain carries TRBV5-1 and TRBJ1-1, with D uncertain. From germline, CDR1 is SGHRS and CDR2 YFSETQ. The CDR3 length is 13 residues. V was pared by 0 bases and J by 4 bases, with 7 bases between. CDR3 bases: TGCGCCAGCAGCTTGGGAGCTACCACTGAAGCTTTCTTT. This sequence encodes CASSLGATTEAFF.

The rearrangement uses TRBV5-1 and TRBJ2-3; 11 nucleotides align to TRBD2. The CDR3 covers 18 residues. Trimming removed 1 base from V and 4 bases from J; junction bases left unmatched: 11. Germline lookup yields CDR1 SGHRS and CDR2 YFSETQ. CDR3 bases: TGCGCCAGCAGCTTGTCTTTAGCGGGGGGGCTGGTCTCAGATACGCAGTATTTT. Translation gives CASSLSLAGGLVSDTQYF.

The chain combines TRBV11-2 with TRBJ2-1, with 9 bases identical to TRBD2. The V segment lost 6 bases and the J segment 6 bases; nucleotides outside the gene matches: 3. This CDR3 is 13 amino acids long. Germline lookup yields CDR1 SGHAT and CDR2 FQNNGV. The CDR3 nucleotides are TGTGCCAGCAGTCGCGGGGGGGCCAATGAGCAGTTCTTC. It encodes CASSRGGANEQFF.

The chain carries TRBV2 and TRBJ2-2; tentatively, D is TRBD2 (6 bases). CDR3 length: 13 amino acids. V dropped 6 bases and J dropped 5 bases, with 10 bases sitting between them. Germline V gene lookup returns CDR1 SNHLY and CDR2 FYNNEI. The CDR3 region has the DNA TGTGCCAGCAGGCGGGGTGATACCGGGGAGCTGTTTTTT. Translated, it gives CASRRGDTGELFF.

This clone was seen a handful of times. J is TRBJ2-1 and V is TRBV7-3; 7 positions agree with TRBD2. Germline CDR1 SGHTA, CDR2 FQGTGA. This CDR3 contains 14 residues. V lost 5 bases, J lost 7 bases, and 8 bases stayed unmatched. The CDR3 nucleotides read TGTGCCAGCAGCATTGGGGGGGTAGGAAATGAGCAGTTCTTC. Its protein is CASSIGGVGNEQFF.

V usage is TRBV5-4 and J usage is TRBJ2-1; no reliable D call. The CDR3 length is 15 residues. The V end lost 1 base, the J end lost 6 bases, and 14 bases lay between the germline ends. Germline values: CDR1 SGHNT, CDR2 YYREEE (reference sequence). CDR3 protein: CASSLSPSYGNEQFF. The DNA of the CDR3 is TGTGCCAGCAGCTTGAGTCCCTCATACGGCAATGAGCAGTTCTTC. The full variable domain, its missing parts supplied by reference TRBV5-4 and TRBJ2-1, is ETGVTQSPTHLIKTRGQQVTLRCSSQSGHNTVSWYQQALGQGPQFIFQYYREEENGRGNFPPRFSGLQFPNYSSELNVNALELDDSALYLCASSLSPSYGNEQFFGPGTRLTVL.

The rearrangement joins TRBV27 to TRBJ1-3; D unresolved. Trimming took off 3 bases at V and 0 bases at J, with 6 bases between the two ends. Germline V lookup: CDR1 MNHEY, CDR2 SMNVEV (reference sequence). This CDR3 is 14 amino acids long. CDR3 amino acids: CASSFEPSGNTIYF. For the CDR3, the DNA is TGTGCCAGCAGTTTCGAGCCCTCTGGAAACACCATATATTTT.

The J gene is TRBJ2-5, the V gene TRBV11-3, with 15 positions matching TRBD2. The DNA end is a closer match to TRBJ2-7, so the J assignment may be wrong. Germline CDR1 reads SGHNT; CDR2 reads YENEEA. This CDR3 is built from 18 residues. In DNA form, the CDR3 reads TGTGCCAGCAGCTTCGGGACTAGCGGGGGGAAGATCTCCTACGAGCAGTACTTC. Its translation: CASSFGTSGGKISYEQYF.

The chain employs TRBV5-4 and TRBJ1-3; tentative D call: TRBD1 (6 bases). The germline CDR1 and CDR2 sequences are SGHNT and YYREEE (reference sequence). This CDR3 is 15 amino acids long. V gave up 3 bases and J gave up 2 bases, with 12 bases separating them. DNA of the CDR3: TGTGCCAGCAGCTCCGACAGGAGCGCTGGAAACACCATATATTTT. This gives the protein CASSSDRSAGNTIYF.

This clone was found a few times. This chain links TRBV19 with TRBJ2-7; 7 bases line up with TRBD1. Germline V gene sequence: CDR1 LNHDA, CDR2 SQIVND (reference sequence). V dropped 4 bases and J dropped 4; count of bases not matched to a gene: 10. The CDR3 sequence is 15 residues long. The DNA for the CDR3 is TGTGCCAGTAGTAGCGCCTTGGGACAGATGTACGAGCAGTACTTC. Protein: CASSSALGQMYEQYF.